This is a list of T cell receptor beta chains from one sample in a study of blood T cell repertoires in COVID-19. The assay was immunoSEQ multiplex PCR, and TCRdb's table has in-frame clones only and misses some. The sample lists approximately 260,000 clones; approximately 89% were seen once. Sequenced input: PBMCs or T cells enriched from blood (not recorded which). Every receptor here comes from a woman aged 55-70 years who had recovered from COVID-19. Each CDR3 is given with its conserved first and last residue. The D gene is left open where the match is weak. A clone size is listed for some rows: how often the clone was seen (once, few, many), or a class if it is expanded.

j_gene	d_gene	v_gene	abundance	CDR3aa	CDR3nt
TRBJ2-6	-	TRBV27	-	CASSSLERRGANVLTF	TGTGCCAGCAGTTCCCTGGAGCGACGAGGGGCCAACGTCCTGACTTTC
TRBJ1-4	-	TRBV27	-	CASSKTGLAEKLFF	TGTGCCAGCAGCAAAACAGGATTAGCTGAAAAACTGTTTTTT
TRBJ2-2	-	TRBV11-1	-	CASSLGWQGGAGELFF	TGTGCCAGCAGCTTAGGATGGCAGGGTGGGGCCGGGGAGCTGTTTTTT
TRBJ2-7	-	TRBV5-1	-	CASSLIATHEQYF	TGCGCCAGCAGCCTGATAGCGACCCACGAGCAGTACTTC
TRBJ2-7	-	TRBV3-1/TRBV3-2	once	CASSRPGEGQYF	TGTGCCAGCAGCCGTCCCGGTGAGGGGCAGTACTTC
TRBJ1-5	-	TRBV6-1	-	CASSEYRGELNSNQPQHF	TGTGCCAGCAGTGAATACCGCGGGGAACTCAATAGCAATCAGCCCCAGCATTTT
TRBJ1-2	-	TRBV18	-	CASSPGTIGYGYTF	TGTGCCAGCTCCCCCGGGACAATAGGCTATGGCTACACCTTC
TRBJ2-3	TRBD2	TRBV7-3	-	CASSAGLAGTDTQYF	TGTGCCAGCAGCGCGGGACTAGCCGGAACAGATACGCAGTATTTT
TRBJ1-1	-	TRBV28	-	CASSRLSPAEAFF	TGTGCCAGCAGCCGTCTATCCCCGGCTGAAGCTTTCTTT
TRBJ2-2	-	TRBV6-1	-	CASSESVTGELFF	TGTGCCAGCAGTGAATCCGTTACCGGGGAGCTGTTTTTT
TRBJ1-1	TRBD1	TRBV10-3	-	CAISESTGGTEAFF	TGTGCCATCAGTGAGTCGACAGGGGGAACTGAAGCTTTCTTT
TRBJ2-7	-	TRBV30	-	CAWSVGGTYEQYF	TGTGCCTGGAGTGTCGGAGGGACCTACGAGCAGTACTTC
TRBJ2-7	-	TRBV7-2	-	CASSGGAPEQYF	TGTGCCAGCAGCGGAGGTGCTCCCGAGCAGTACTTC
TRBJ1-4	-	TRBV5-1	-	CASSSQGGNEKLFF	TGCGCCAGCAGCTCCCAGGGTGGGAATGAAAAACTGTTTTTT
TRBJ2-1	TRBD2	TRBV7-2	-	CASTHAGTSGHNEQFF	TGTGCCAGCACCCATGCCGGGACTAGCGGGCACAATGAGCAGTTCTTC
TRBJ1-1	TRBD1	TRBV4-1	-	CASSPGQGARGTEAFF	TGCGCCAGCAGCCCAGGACAGGGGGCGCGAGGAACTGAAGCTTTCTTT
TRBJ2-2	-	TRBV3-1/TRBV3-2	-	CASSQVSLSGGELFF	TGTGCCAGCAGCCAAGTCTCCCTGTCGGGCGGGGAGCTGTTTTTT
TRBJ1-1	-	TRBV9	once	CASSVGGWNTEAFF	TGTGCCAGCAGCGTCGGGGGTTGGAACACTGAAGCTTTCTTT
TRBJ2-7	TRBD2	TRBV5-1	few	CASSWASSGSSYEQYF	TGCGCCAGCAGCTGGGCCTCTAGCGGGAGCTCCTACGAGCAGTACTTC
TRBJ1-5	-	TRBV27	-	CASSFSDLGQPQHF	TGTGCCAGCAGTTTTAGCGACTTGGGTCAGCCCCAGCATTTT
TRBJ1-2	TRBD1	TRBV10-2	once	CASSEQGQTYGYTF	TGCGCCAGCAGTGAGCAGGGACAGACCTATGGCTACACCTTC
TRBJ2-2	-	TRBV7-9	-	CASQEGFTGELFF	TGTGCCAGCCAAGAGGGTTTCACCGGGGAGCTGTTTTTT
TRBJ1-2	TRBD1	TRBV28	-	CASSNPTGGRINGYTF	TGTGCCAGCAGCAACCCCACAGGGGGTAGAATAAATGGCTACACCTTC
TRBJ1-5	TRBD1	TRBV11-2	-	CASSPGQANQPQHF	TGTGCCAGCAGCCCGGGACAGGCGAATCAGCCCCAGCATTTT
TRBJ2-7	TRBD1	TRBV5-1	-	CASSTGTGFGRYEQYF	TGCGCCAGCAGTACCGGGACAGGGTTTGGTAGGTACGAGCAGTACTTC
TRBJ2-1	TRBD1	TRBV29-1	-	CSADRGAEQFF	TGCAGCGCTGACAGGGGGGCTGAGCAGTTCTTC
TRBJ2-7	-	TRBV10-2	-	CASQTPESSYEQYF	TGCGCCAGCCAAACCCCCGAGAGCTCCTACGAGCAGTACTTC
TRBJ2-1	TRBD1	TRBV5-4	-	CASSRGQGGEQFF	TGTGCCAGCAGCCGGGGACAGGGAGGTGAGCAGTTCTTC
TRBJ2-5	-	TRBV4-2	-	CASSQERGETQYF	TGTGCCAGCAGCCAAGAAAGGGGTGAGACCCAGTACTTC
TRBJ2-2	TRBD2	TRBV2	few	CASSVRLAELGGELFF	TGTGCCAGCAGTGTTCGCCTAGCGGAACTCGGCGGGGAGCTGTTTTTT
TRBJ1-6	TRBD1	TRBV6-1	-	CASSEGDRANNSPLHF	TGTGCCAGCAGTGAAGGGGACAGGGCAAATAATTCACCCCTCCACTTT
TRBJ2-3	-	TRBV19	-	CASRWGLGTDTQYF	TGTGCCAGTAGGTGGGGGCTGGGTACAGATACGCAGTATTTT
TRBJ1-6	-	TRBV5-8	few	CASSQPIRAGNSPLHF	TGTGCCAGCAGCCAACCTATACGGGCAGGGAATTCACCCCTCCACTTT
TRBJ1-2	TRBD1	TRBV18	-	CASSTGTGHYGYTF	TGTGCCAGCTCAACCGGGACAGGGCACTATGGCTACACCTTC
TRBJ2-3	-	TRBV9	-	CASSVNYVEGTQYF	TGTGCCAGCAGCGTTAATTACGTTGAGGGTACGCAGTATTTT
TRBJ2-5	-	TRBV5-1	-	CASSLPQETQYF	TGCGCCAGCAGCTTGCCTCAAGAGACCCAGTACTTC
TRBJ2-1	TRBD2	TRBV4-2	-	CASSKGLAGAIEQFF	TGTGCCAGCAGCAAGGGACTAGCGGGAGCCATTGAGCAGTTCTTC
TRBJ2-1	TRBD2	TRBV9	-	CASSGTSGKRNEQFF	TGTGCCAGCAGCGGGACTAGCGGGAAACGCAATGAGCAGTTCTTC
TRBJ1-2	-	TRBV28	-	CASSRDTLRYGYTF	TGTGCCAGCAGTCGGGACACCCTTAGGTATGGCTACACCTTC
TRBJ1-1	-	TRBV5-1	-	CASSPGDSGTEAFF	TGCGCCAGCAGCCCGGGGGATTCTGGGACTGAAGCTTTCTTT
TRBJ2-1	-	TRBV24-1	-	CATSDYTAGRYSYNEQFF	TGTGCCACCAGTGATTACACGGCGGGACGTTACTCCTACAATGAGCAGTTCTTC
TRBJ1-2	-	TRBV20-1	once	CSAPDQAGYTF	TGCAGTGCTCCCGACCAGGCTGGCTACACCTTC
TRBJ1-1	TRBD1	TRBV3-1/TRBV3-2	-	CASSRQGYTEAFF	TGTGCCAGCAGTCGACAGGGTTACACTGAAGCTTTCTTT
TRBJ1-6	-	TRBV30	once	CAWSVRGNSPLHF	TGTGCCTGGAGTGTACGAGGGAATTCACCCCTCCACTTT
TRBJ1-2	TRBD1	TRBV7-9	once	CASSNNIRQGGYTF	TGTGCCAGCAGCAATAACATACGACAGGGGGGCTACACCTTC
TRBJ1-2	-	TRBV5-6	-	CASSFPDSGGYTF	TGTGCCAGCAGCTTCCCGGACAGTGGCGGCTACACCTTC
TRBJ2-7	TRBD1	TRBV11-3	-	CASSAWDRAYEQYF	TGTGCCAGCAGCGCGTGGGACAGAGCCTACGAGCAGTACTTC
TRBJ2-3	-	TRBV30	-	CAWSVRLAGTDTQYF	TGTGCCTGGAGTGTGAGGCTAGCTGGCACAGATACGCAGTATTTT
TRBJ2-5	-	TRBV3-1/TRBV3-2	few	CASSQGHLQETQYF	TGTGCCAGCAGCCAGGGACACCTCCAAGAGACCCAGTACTTC
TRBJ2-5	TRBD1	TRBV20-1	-	CSADRGTQYF	TGCAGTGCAGACAGGGGGACCCAGTACTTC
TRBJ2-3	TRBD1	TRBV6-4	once	CASSRQGDTDTQYF	TGTGCCAGCAGTCGACAGGGCGACACAGATACGCAGTATTTT
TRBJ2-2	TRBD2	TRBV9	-	CASSVAGLGPVGELFF	TGTGCCAGCAGCGTAGCGGGACTAGGCCCTGTGGGGGAGCTGTTTTTT
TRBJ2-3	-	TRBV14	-	CASSPVVWTDTQYF	TGTGCCAGCAGTCCAGTCGTTTGGACAGATACGCAGTATTTT
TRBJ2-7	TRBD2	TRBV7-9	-	CASSPRTSVSYEQYF	TGTGCCAGCAGCCCTAGGACTAGCGTCTCCTACGAGCAGTACTTC
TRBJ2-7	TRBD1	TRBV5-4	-	CASSLDWTGHEQYF	TGTGCCAGCAGCTTGGATTGGACAGGGCACGAGCAGTACTTC
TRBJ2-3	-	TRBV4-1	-	CASSQDGLAADTQYF	TGCGCCAGCAGCCAAGATGGCCTAGCCGCAGATACGCAGTATTTT
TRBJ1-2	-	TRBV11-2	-	CASSLSWGGTNYGYTF	TGTGCCAGCAGCTTATCCTGGGGGGGCACCAACTATGGCTACACCTTC
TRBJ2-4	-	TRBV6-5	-	CATADSSIAKNIQYF	TGTGCCACCGCGGACAGCTCAATAGCCAAAAACATTCAGTACTTC
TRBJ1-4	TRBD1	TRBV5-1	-	CASSLGAGGEKLFF	TGCGCCAGCAGCTTGGGGGCAGGGGGTGAAAAACTGTTTTTT